This passage covers 21 T cell receptor beta chains from one sample sequenced in a study of STAT5B mutations in CD4+ large granular lymphocyte leukemia. Sequenced by immunoSEQ multiplex PCR; TCRdb stores in-frame clones only, minus some. The repertoire holds nearly 45,000 clones, with about 86% as singletons. The sample was CD4+ T cells from blood buffy coats. These receptors were collected from a human donor in good health.

The gene calls are TRBV7-2 and TRBJ2-1; D gene ambiguous. V lost 5 bases and J 0 bases, leaving 8 bases between the germline ends. Looked up from germline, CDR1 is SGHTA and CDR2 is FQGNSA. The CDR3 extends over 14 amino acids. The CDR3 nucleotides are TGTGCCAGCAGCCGCCTTAGCTCCTACAATGAGCAGTTCTTC. Protein product: CASSRLSSYNEQFF.

In its sample, this clone was seen once. The chain combines TRBV27 with TRBJ1-5, with D unresolved. V was clipped by 2 bases and J by 3 bases, with 11 bases between them. The CDR3 is 15 residues long. CDR1 and CDR2 from the germline V gene are MNHEY and SMNVEV (reference sequence). The CDR3 protein is CASSLTDRINQPQHF. As DNA, the CDR3 is TGTGCCAGCAGTTTAACGGACCGCATCAATCAGCCCCAGCATTTT.

The rearrangement uses TRBV29-1 and TRBJ2-7; 7 nucleotides match TRBD2. Germline CDR1 SQVTM, CDR2 ANQGSEA. Unmatched junction bases numbered 13, after V lost 6 bases and J lost 2 bases. The CDR3 is 15 amino acids. CDR3 residues: CSVLFEGSGAYEQYF. The CDR3 DNA reads as TGCAGCGTATTATTCGAGGGAAGCGGGGCCTACGAGCAGTACTTC.

The chain employs TRBV7-2 and TRBJ2-5; 8 positions match TRBD2. This CDR3 is 13 amino acids long. Looked up from germline, CDR1 is SGHTA and CDR2 is FQGNSA. V trimming: 7 bases; J trimming: 6 bases; junction bases outside the gene matches: 7. The CDR3 region is CASKSGGGQTQYF. In DNA form, the CDR3 reads TGTGCCAGCAAGAGCGGGGGTGGACAGACCCAGTACTTC.

This clone was seen only a few times. This chain connects TRBV10-3 to TRBJ1-2; perhaps TRBD1 as D (5 bases). There are 13 residues in the CDR3. Trimming cost V 4 bases and J 7 bases, with 13 bases left between them. Per germline, CDR1 ENHRY and CDR2 SYGVKD. CDR3 in amino acids: CAISVGVEGGYTF. In DNA form, the CDR3 reads TGTGCCATCAGTGTGGGGGTTGAAGGTGGCTACACCTTC.

This chain connects TRBV5-1 to TRBJ1-1; unclear D gene. Trimming removed 4 bases from V and 0 bases from J, with 10 bases in between. Germline CDR1 SGHRS, CDR2 YFSETQ. The CDR3 length is 14 residues. The CDR3 here is CASSLRPVNTEAFF. The CDR3 DNA reads as TGCGCCAGCAGCCTGAGGCCAGTGAACACTGAAGCTTTCTTT.

This clone was seen only once. This rearrangement joins TRBV4-1 to TRBJ2-7, with D unresolved. This CDR3 has 13 residues. Per the germline V gene, CDR1 is MGHRA and CDR2 is YSYEKL. V dropped 3 bases and J dropped 0 bases, with 6 bases sitting between them. DNA of the CDR3: TGCGCCAGCAGCCACAGTAACTCCTACGAGCAGTACTTC. It encodes CASSHSNSYEQYF.

The rearrangement uses TRBV6-5 and TRBJ2-3; D is undetermined. V gave up 6 bases and J gave up 1 base, with 11 bases separating them. Germline V CDR1 and CDR2: MNHEY, SVGAGI. CDR3 size: 14 residues. CDR3 nucleotide sequence: TGTGCCAGCAGGAAGGCGGCTGGCACAGATACGCAGTATTTT. It translates to CASRKAAGTDTQYF.

The rearrangement uses TRBV27 and TRBJ2-1, with 10 bases lining up with TRBD1. The trim removed 5 bases at V and 4 bases at J, leaving 8 bases unmatched. The CDR3 is 16 residues long. Germline V gene sequence: CDR1 MNHEY, CDR2 SMNVEV (reference sequence). CDR3 amino acids: CASSPRQGASYNEQFF. The CDR3 DNA sequence: TGTGCCAGCAGTCCGAGACAGGGGGCGTCGTACAATGAGCAGTTCTTC.

The chain links TRBV6-5 to TRBJ1-1, with D unresolved. Germline V lookup: CDR1 MNHEY, CDR2 SVGAGI. The V gene lost 2 bases and the J gene lost 1 base, with 8 bases spanning the gap. This CDR3 has 14 amino acids. Here the CDR3 DNA reads TGTGCCAGCAGTTACGGGCCAGGGAACACTGAAGCTTTCTTT. It is translated as CASSYGPGNTEAFF.

The chain carries TRBV2 and TRBJ2-1; the D call may be TRBD1 or TRBD2 (5 bases each). CDR1 is SNHLY and CDR2 is FYNNEI in the germline V gene. Trimming took off 6 bases at V and 3 bases at J, with 12 bases between the two ends. The CDR3 length is 14 residues. The CDR3 is CASRSVGGYNEQFF. Written as DNA, the CDR3 is TGTGCCAGCAGGAGTGTTGGGGGCTACAATGAGCAGTTCTTC.

The V gene is TRBV7-8, the J gene TRBJ1-1, with D possibly being TRBD1 (6 bases). The CDR3 covers 15 residues. The germline V gene encodes CDR1 SGHVS and CDR2 FQNEAQ. Between the trimmed V and J ends, which lost 1 base and 1 base, there was a span of 10 bases. This CDR3 is CASSLVLGANTEAFF. The CDR3 DNA reads TGTGCCAGCAGCTTAGTTTTGGGGGCGAACACTGAAGCTTTCTTT. The full variable domain, its missing parts supplied by reference TRBV7-8 and TRBJ1-1, is GAGVSQSPRYKVAKRGQDVALRCDPISGHVSLFWYQQALGQGPEFLTYFQNEAQLDKSGLPSDRFFAERPEGSVSTLKIQRTQQEDSAVYLCASSLVLGANTEAFFGQGTRLTVV.

V and J are TRBV10-3 and TRBJ2-3, with TRBD2 identical over 12 bases. Per the germline V gene, CDR1 is ENHRY and CDR2 is SYGVKD. V dropped 0 bases and J dropped 3; count of bases not matched to a gene: 10. This CDR3 is built from 19 residues. In nucleotides, the CDR3 is TGTGCCATCAGTGAGTCGATGCCGCGGCTAGCGGGAGGGACAGATACGCAGTATTTT. This gives the protein CAISESMPRLAGGTDTQYF.

The chain joins TRBV19 to TRBJ2-2; D is possibly TRBD2 (5 bases). The germline V and J ends were trimmed by 6 bases and 4 bases, with 9 bases remaining between them. Germline V gives CDR1 LNHDA, CDR2 SQIVND (reference sequence). CDR3 length equals 13 residues. CDR3 bases: TGTGCCAGTAGGAGGGAAGGCACCGGGGAGCTGTTTTTT. Protein sequence: CASRREGTGELFF.

This chain joins TRBV18 and TRBJ2-4; D is undetermined. Germline V gives CDR1 KGHSH, CDR2 LQKENI. The V end lost 3 bases, the J end lost 1 base, and 16 bases lay between the germline ends. The CDR3 is made up of 17 amino acids. CDR3 sequence: CASSPTDLDLAKNIQYF. The CDR3 DNA reads TGTGCCAGCTCACCGACCGACTTGGATCTTGCCAAAAACATTCAGTACTTC.

In this sample, this clone turned up once. V and J are TRBV5-1 and TRBJ2-5; perhaps TRBD1 as D (5 bases). Germline V CDR1 and CDR2: SGHRS, YFSETQ. The V end was cut by 3 bases, the J end by 5 bases, with 11 bases between. This CDR3 comprises 13 residues. In DNA, the CDR3 is TGCGCCAGCAGCTCAGGGCTGCGGGAGACCCAGTACTTC. This sequence encodes CASSSGLRETQYF. The full variable domain, completed using reference TRBV5-1 and TRBJ2-5, is KAGVTQTPRYLIKTRGQQVTLSCSPISGHRSVSWYQQTPGQGLQFLFEYFSETQRNKGNFPGRFSGRQFSNSRSEMNVSTLELGDSALYLCASSSGLRETQYFGPGTRLLVL.

The chain employs TRBV27 and TRBJ2-1; the D gene is possibly TRBD2 (5 bases). The germline CDR1 and CDR2 sequences are MNHEY and SMNVEV (reference sequence). Deletions cut 5 bases from V and 2 bases from J, with 13 bases between. The CDR3 spans 15 residues. The CDR3 sequence: CASSPGLHTYNEQFF. The CDR3 DNA follows: TGTGCCAGCAGTCCGGGATTACACACCTACAATGAGCAGTTCTTC.

The V and J genes are TRBV2 and TRBJ1-2, with D possibly TRBD1 on 5 matching bases. Germline CDR1 SNHLY, CDR2 FYNNEI. Trimming cost V 2 bases and J 8 bases, with 12 bases left between them. This CDR3 has 13 residues. The CDR3 loop reads CASSELQAKGYTF. CDR3 sequence (DNA): TGTGCCAGCAGTGAACTACAGGCGAAGGGCTACACCTTC.

The chain uses TRBV27 and TRBJ2-7; possible D gene TRBD1, 5 bases. V lost 1 base and J lost 1, with 14 bases in between. Germline values: CDR1 MNHEY, CDR2 SMNVEV (reference sequence). The CDR3 has 16 amino acids. The CDR3 DNA is TGTGCCAGCAGTTTATGGGGCCAGCCCCGATCCTACGAGCAGTACTTC. This encodes CASSLWGQPRSYEQYF.

V usage is TRBV19 and J usage is TRBJ1-5; maybe TRBD1 (6 bases). CDR1 LNHDA and CDR2 SQIVND come from the germline V gene (reference sequence). The V gene lost 6 bases and the J gene lost 9 bases, with 21 bases spanning the gap. This CDR3 spans 15 amino acids. The CDR3 sequence: CASRTPGTSLRPQHF. The CDR3 DNA reads TGTGCCAGTAGGACCCCCGGGACATCGTTAAGGCCCCAGCATTTT.

The rearrangement uses TRBV29-1 and TRBJ2-1; 11 positions agree with TRBD2. This CDR3 contains 18 residues. Germline V gene data show CDR1 as SQVTM and CDR2 as ANQGSEA. The J segment lost 0 bases and the V segment lost 3 bases, leaving 10 bases of the junction unmatched. The DNA of the CDR3 is TGCAGCGTTGATGGTGGGACTAGCGGAATGCGCTCCTACAATGAGCAGTTCTTC. This gives the protein CSVDGGTSGMRSYNEQFF.